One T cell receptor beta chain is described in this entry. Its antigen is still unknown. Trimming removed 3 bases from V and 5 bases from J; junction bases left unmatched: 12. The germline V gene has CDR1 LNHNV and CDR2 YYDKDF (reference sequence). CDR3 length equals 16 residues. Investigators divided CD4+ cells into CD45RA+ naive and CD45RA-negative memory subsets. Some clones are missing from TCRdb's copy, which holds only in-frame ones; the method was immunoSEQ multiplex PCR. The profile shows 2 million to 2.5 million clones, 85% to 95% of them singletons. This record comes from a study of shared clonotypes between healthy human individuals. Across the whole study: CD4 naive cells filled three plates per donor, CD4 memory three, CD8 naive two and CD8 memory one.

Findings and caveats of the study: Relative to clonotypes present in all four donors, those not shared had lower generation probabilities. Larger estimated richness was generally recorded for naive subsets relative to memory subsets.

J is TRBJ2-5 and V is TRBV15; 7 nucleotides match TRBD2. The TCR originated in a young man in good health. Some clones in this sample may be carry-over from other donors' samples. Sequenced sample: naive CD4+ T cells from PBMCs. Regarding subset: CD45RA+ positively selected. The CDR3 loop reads CATSRGSRGRGETQYF. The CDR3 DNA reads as TGTGCCACCAGCAGGGGGTCCCGCGGGAGAGGGGAGACCCAGTACTTC. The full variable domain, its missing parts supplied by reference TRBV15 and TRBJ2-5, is DAMVIQNPRYQVTQFGKPVTLSCSQTLNHNVMYWYQQKSSQAPKLLFHYYDKDFNNEADTPDNFQSRRPNTSFCFLDIRSPGLGDTAMYLCATSRGSRGRGETQYFGPGTRLLVL.